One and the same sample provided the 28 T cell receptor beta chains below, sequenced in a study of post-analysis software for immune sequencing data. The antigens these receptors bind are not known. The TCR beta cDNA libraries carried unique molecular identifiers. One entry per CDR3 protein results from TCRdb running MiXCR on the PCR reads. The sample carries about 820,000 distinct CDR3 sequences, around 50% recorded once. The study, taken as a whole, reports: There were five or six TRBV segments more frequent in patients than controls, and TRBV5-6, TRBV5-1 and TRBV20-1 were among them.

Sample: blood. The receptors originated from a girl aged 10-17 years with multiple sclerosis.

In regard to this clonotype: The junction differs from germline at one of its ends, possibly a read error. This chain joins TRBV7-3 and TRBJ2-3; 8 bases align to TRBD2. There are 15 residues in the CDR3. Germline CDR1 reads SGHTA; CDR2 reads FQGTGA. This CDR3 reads CTSSLIAGLGDTQYF. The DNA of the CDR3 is TGTACCAGCAGCTTAATAGCGGGACTGGGAGATACGCAGTATTTT. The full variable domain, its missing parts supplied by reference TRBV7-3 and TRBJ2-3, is GAGVSQTPSNKVTEKGKYVELRCDPISGHTALYWYRQSLGQGPEFLIYFQGTGAADDSGLPNDRFFAVRPEGSVSTLKIQRTERGDSAVYLCTSSLIAGLGDTQYFGPGTRLTVL.

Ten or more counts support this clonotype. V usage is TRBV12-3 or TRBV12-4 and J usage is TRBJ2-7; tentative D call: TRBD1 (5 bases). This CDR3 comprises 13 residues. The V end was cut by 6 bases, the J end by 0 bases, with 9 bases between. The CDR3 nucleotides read TGTGCCAGCAGCCGACAGAGCTCCTACGAGCAGTACTTC. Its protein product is CASSRQSSYEQYF.

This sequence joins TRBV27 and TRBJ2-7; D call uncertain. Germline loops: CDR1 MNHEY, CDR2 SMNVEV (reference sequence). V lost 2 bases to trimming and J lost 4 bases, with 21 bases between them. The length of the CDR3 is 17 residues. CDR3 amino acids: CASSLPARFGMVYEQYF. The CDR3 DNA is TGTGCCAGCAGTTTACCAGCTCGCTTCGGTATGGTTTACGAGCAGTACTTC.

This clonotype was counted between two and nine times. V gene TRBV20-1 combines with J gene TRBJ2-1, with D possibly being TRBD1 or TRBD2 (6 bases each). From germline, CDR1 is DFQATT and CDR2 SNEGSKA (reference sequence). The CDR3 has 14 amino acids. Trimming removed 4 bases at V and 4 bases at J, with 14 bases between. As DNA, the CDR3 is TGCAGTGCTACAGGCGGAGGGGGGTACAATGAGCAGTTCTTC. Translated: CSATGGGGYNEQFF.

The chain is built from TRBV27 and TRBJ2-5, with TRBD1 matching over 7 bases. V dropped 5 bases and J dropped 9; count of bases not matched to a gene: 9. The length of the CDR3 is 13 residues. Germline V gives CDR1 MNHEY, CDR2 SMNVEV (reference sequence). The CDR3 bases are TGTGCCAGCAGTGCGACAGGGTCGAGGGCCCAGTACTTC. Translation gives CASSATGSRAQYF.

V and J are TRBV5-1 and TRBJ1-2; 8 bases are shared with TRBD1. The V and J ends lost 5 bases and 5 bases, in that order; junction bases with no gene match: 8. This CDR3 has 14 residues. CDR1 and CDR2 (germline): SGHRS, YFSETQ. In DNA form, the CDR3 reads TGCGCCAGCAGGGACGGGACAGGCGATTATGGCTACACCTTC. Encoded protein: CASRDGTGDYGYTF. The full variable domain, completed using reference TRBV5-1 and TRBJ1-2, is KAGVTQTPRYLIKTRGQQVTLSCSPISGHRSVSWYQQTPGQGLQFLFEYFSETQRNKGNFPGRFSGRQFSNSRSEMNVSTLELGDSALYLCASRDGTGDYGYTFGSGTRLTVV.

CDR3: CASSRTLAGEDEQYF. The CDR3 nucleotides are TGCGCCAGCAGCCGCACGCTAGCGGGAGAGGACGAGCAGTACTTC. The rearrangement links TRBV4-1 to TRBJ2-7; 10 bases agree with TRBD2. The CDR3 sequence is 15 residues long. The J segment lost 5 bases and the V segment lost 4 bases, leaving 8 bases of the junction unmatched. The germline V gene encodes CDR1 MGHRA and CDR2 YSYEKL.

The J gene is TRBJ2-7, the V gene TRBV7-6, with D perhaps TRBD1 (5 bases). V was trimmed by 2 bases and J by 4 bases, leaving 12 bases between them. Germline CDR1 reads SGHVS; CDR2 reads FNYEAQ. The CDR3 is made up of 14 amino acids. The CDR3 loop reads CASSLLDKGYEQYF. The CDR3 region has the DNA TGTGCCAGCAGCTTATTGGACAAAGGGTACGAGCAGTACTTC.

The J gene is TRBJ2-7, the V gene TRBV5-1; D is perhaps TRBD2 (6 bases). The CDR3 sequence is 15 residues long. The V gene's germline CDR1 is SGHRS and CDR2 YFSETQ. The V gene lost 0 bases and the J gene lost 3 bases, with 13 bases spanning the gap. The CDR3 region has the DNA TGCGCCAGCAGCTTGGTGGAGGGTGAAGGCTACGAGCAGTACTTC. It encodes CASSLVEGEGYEQYF.

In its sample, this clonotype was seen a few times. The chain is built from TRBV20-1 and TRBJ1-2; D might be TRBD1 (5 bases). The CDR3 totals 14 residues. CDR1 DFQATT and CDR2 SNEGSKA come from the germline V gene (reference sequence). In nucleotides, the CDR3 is TGCAGCTGGGGGGGGAAGATTACTAACTATGGCTACACCTTC. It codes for CSWGGKITNYGYTF.

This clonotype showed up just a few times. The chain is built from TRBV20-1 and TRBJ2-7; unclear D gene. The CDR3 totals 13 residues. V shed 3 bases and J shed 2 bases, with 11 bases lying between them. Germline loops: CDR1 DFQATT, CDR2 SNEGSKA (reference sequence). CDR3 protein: CSASALAAYEQYF. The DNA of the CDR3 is TGCAGTGCTAGTGCCCTCGCGGCCTACGAGCAGTACTTC.

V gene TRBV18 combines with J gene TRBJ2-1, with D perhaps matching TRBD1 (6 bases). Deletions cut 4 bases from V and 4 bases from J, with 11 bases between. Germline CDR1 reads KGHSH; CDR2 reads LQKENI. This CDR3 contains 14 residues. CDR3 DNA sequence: TGTGCCAGCTCACGACGACAGGAGTACAATGAGCAGTTCTTC. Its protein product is CASSRRQEYNEQFF.

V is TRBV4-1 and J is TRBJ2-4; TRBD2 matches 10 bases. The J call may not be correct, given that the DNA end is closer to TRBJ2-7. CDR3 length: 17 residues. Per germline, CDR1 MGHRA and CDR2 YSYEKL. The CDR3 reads CASSPQRGTSVWSEQYF. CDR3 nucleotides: TGCGCCAGCAGCCCCCAGCGAGGGACTAGCGTTTGGAGCGAGCAGTACTTC.

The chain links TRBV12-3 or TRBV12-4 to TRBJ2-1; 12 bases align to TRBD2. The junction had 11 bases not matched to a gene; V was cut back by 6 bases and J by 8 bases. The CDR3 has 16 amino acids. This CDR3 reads CASRSLTSGSGYEQFF. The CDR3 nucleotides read TGTGCCAGCAGGTCTCTGACTAGCGGGAGCGGCTATGAGCAGTTCTTC.

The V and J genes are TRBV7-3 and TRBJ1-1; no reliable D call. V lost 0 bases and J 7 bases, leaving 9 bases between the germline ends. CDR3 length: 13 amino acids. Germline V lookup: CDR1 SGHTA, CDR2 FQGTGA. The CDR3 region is CASSLTKGSEAFF. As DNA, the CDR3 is TGTGCCAGCAGCTTAACGAAGGGCAGTGAAGCTTTCTTT.

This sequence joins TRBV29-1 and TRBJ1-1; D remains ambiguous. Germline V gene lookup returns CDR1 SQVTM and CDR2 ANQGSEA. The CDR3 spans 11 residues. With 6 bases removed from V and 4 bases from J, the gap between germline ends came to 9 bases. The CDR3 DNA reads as TGCAGCGTCGCTCCGCTCACTGAAGCTTTCTTT. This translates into CSVAPLTEAFF.

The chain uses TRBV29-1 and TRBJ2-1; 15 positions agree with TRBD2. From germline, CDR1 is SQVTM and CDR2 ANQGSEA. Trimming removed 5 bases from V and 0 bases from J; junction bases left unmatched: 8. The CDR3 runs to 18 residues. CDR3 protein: CSVHSGTSGGSSYNEQFF. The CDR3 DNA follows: TGCAGCGTTCATTCCGGGACTAGCGGGGGGAGCTCCTACAATGAGCAGTTCTTC.

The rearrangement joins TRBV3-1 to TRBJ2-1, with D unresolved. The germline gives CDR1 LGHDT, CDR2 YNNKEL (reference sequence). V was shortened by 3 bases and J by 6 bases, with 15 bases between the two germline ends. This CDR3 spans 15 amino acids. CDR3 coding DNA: TGTGCCAGCAGCCATGAAGCCCGTCGTGCCAATGAGCAGTTCTTC. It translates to CASSHEARRANEQFF.

The CDR3 nucleotides read TGTGCCAGCAGATCCGGGTTTTCCTACGGCTACACCTTC. Its protein product is CASRSGFSYGYTF. The rearrangement uses TRBV12-3 or TRBV12-4 and TRBJ1-2, with unresolved D. The CDR3 has 13 amino acids. V lost 6 bases and J 8 bases, leaving 16 bases between the germline ends.

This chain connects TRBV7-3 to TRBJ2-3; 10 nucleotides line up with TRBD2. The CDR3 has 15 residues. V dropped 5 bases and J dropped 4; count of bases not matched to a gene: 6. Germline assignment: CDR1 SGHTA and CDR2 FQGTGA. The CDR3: CASSGGLAEADTQYF. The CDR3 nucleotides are TGTGCCAGCAGCGGAGGACTAGCGGAGGCAGATACGCAGTATTTT.

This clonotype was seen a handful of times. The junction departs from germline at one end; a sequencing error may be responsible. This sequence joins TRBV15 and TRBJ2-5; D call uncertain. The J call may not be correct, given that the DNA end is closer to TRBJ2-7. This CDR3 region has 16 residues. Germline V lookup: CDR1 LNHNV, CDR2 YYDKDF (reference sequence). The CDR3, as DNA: TGTGCCACCGGCAGAGTTCAGAAGATTAGGAGTCACGAGCAGTACTTC. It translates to CATGRVQKIRSHEQYF.

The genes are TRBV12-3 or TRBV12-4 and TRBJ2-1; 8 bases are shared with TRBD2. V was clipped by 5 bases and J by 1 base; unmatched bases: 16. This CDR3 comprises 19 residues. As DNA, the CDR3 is TGTGCCAGCAGTGTGCCTTTCGACGGGAGGGCCCCTTCCTACAATGAGCAGTTCTTC. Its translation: CASSVPFDGRAPSYNEQFF.

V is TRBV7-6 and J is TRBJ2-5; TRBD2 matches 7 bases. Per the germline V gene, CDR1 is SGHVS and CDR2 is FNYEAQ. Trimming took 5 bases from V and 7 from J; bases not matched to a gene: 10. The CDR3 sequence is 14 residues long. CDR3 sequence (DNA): TGTGCCAGCAGCGGGGGGGACCCCACAAGGACCCAGTACTTC. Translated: CASSGGDPTRTQYF. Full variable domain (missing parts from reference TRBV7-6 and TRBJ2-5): GAGVSQSPRYKVTKRGQDVALRCDPISGHVSLYWYRQALGQGPEFLTYFNYEAQQDKSGLPNDRFSAERPEGSISTLTIQRTEQRDSAMYRCASSGGDPTRTQYFGPGTRLLVL.

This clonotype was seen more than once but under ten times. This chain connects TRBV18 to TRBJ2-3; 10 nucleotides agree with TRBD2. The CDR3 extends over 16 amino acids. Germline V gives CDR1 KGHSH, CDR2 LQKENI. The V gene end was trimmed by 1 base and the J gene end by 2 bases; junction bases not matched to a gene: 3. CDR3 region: CASSPLAGGTTDTQYF. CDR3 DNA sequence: TGTGCCAGCTCACCACTAGCGGGGGGAACCACAGATACGCAGTATTTT.

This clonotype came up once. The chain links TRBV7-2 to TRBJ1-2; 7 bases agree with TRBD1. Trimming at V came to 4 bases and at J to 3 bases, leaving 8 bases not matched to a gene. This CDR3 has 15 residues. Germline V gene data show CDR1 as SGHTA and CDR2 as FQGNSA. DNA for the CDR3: TGTGCCAGCAGCTACCGACAGGGACTTGACTATGGCTACACCTTC. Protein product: CASSYRQGLDYGYTF.

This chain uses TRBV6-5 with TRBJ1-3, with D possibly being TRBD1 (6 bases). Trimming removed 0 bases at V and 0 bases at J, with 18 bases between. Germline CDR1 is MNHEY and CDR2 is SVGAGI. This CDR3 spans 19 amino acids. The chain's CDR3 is CASSYSRTAERLSGNTIYF. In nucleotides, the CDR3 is TGTGCCAGCAGTTACTCCCGGACAGCGGAAAGGCTCTCTGGAAACACCATATATTTT.

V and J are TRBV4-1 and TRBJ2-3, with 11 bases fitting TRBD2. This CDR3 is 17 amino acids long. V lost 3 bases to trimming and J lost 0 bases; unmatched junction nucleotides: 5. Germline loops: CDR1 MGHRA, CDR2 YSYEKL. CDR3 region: CASSQVGLAASTDTQYF. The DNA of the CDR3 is TGCGCCAGCAGCCAGGTGGGACTAGCGGCCAGCACAGATACGCAGTATTTT.

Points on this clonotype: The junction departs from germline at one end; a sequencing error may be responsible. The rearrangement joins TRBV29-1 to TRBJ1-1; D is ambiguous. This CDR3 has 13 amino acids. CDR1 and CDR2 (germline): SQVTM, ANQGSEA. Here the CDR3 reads CSVVKRMNIEAFF. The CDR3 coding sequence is TGCAGCGTTGTGAAGCGCATGAACATTGAAGCTTTCTTT.